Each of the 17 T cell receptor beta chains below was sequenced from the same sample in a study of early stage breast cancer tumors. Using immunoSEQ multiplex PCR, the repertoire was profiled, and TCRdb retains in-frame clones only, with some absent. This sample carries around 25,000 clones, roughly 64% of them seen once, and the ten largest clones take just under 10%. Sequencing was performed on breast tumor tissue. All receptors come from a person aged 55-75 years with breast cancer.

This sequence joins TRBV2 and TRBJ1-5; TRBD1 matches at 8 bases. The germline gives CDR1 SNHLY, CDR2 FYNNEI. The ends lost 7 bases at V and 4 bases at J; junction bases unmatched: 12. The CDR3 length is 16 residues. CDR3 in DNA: TGTGCCAGCACATTTTCTGGGGGGACAGGTAATCAGCCCCAGCATTTT. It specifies CASTFSGGTGNQPQHF.

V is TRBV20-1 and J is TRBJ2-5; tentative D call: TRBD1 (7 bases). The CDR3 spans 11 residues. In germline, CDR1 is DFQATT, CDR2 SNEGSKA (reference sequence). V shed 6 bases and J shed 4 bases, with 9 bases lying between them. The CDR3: CSAQGGETQYF. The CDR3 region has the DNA TGCAGTGCCCAGGGGGGAGAGACCCAGTACTTC.

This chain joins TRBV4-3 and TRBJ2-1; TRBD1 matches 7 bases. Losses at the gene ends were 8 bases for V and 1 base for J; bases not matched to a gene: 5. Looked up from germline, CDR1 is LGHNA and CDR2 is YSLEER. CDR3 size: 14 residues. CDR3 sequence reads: CASSYRGSYNEQFF. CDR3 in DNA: TGCGCCAGCTCCTACAGGGGATCCTACAATGAGCAGTTCTTC.

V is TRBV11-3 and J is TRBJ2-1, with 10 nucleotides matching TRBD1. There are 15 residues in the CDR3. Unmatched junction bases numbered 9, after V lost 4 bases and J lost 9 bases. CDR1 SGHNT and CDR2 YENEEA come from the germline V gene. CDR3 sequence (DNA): TGTGCCAGCAGCTCCCGGGACAGGGGACTCAGTGAGCAGTTCTTC. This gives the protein CASSSRDRGLSEQFF.

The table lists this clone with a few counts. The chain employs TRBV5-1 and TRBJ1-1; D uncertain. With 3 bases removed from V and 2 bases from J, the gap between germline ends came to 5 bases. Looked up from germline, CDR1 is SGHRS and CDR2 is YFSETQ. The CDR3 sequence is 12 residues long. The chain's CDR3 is CASSSSNTEAFF. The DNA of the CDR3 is TGCGCCAGCAGCTCCAGTAACACTGAAGCTTTCTTT. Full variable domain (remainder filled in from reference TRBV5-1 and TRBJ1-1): KAGVTQTPRYLIKTRGQQVTLSCSPISGHRSVSWYQQTPGQGLQFLFEYFSETQRNKGNFPGRFSGRQFSNSRSEMNVSTLELGDSALYLCASSSSNTEAFFGQGTRLTVV.

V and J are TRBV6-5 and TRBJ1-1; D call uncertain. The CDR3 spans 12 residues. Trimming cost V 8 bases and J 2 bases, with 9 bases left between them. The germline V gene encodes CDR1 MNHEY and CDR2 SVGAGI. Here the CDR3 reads CASEGVNTEAFF. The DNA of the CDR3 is TGTGCCAGCGAAGGAGTAAACACTGAAGCTTTCTTT.

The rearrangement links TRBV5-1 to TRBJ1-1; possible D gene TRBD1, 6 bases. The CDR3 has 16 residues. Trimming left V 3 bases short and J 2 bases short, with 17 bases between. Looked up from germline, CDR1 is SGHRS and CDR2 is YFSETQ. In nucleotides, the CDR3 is TGCGCCAGCAGCTCCCGGGGGGGCTGGTTCAACACTGAAGCTTTCTTT. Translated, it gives CASSSRGGWFNTEAFF.

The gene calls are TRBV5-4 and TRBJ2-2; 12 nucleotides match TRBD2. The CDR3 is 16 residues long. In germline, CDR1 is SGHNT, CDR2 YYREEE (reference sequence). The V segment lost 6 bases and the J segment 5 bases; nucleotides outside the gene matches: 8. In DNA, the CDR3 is TGTGCCAGCACCCAGACTAGCGGGAGAGGTACCGGGGAGCTGTTTTTT. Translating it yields CASTQTSGRGTGELFF.

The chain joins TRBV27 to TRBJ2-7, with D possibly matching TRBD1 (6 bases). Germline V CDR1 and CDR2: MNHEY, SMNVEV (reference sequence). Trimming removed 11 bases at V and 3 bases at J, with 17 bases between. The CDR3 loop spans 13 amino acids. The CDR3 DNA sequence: TGTGCCGACCTTACAGGGTTAGGCTACGAGCAGTACTTC. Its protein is CADLTGLGYEQYF.

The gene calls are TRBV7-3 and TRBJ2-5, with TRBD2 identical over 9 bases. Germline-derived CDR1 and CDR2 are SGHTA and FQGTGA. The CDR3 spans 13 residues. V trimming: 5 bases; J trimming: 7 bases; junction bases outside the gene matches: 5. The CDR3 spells CASSPTAGGTQYF. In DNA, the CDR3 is TGTGCCAGCAGCCCCACAGCGGGGGGGACCCAGTACTTC.

The CDR3 nucleotides read TGCGCCAGCAGCCCCCAGGGGACAGGGGGCCAAGAGACCCAGTACTTC. It codes for CASSPQGTGGQETQYF. The V call is TRBV5-1, the J call TRBJ2-5; 11 bases are shared with TRBD1. The ends lost 4 bases at V and 1 base at J; junction bases unmatched: 6. The CDR3 has 16 amino acids. CDR1 and CDR2 from the germline V gene are SGHRS and YFSETQ.

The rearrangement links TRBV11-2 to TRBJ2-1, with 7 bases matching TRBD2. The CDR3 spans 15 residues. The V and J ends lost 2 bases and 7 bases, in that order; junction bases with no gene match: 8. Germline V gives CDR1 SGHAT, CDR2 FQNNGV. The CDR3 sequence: CASSLMVREMNEQFF. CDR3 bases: TGTGCCAGCAGCTTAATGGTGCGGGAGATGAATGAGCAGTTCTTC. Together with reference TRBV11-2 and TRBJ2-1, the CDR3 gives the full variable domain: EAGVAQSPRYKIIEKRQSVAFWCNPISGHATLYWYQQILGQGPKLLIQFQNNGVVDDSQLPKDRFSAERLKGVDSTLKIQPAKLEDSAVYLCASSLMVREMNEQFFGPGTRLTVL.

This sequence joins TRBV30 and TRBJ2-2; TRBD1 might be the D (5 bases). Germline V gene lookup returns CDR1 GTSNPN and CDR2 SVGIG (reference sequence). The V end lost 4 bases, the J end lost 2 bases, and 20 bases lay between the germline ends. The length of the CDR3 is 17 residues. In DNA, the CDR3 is TGTGCCTGGACTCGTGGCAGGGTTAGGCTCAACACCGGGGAGCTGTTTTTT. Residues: CAWTRGRVRLNTGELFF.

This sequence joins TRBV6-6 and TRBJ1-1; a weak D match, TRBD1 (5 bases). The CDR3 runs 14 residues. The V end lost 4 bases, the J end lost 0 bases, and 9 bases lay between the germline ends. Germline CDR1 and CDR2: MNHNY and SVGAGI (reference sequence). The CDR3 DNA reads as TGTGCCAGCAGTTCCGACAGCTTGAACACTGAAGCTTTCTTT. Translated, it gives CASSSDSLNTEAFF.

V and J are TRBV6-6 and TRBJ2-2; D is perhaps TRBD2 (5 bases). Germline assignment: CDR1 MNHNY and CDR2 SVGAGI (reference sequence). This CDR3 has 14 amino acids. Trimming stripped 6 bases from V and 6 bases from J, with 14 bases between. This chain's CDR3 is CASRPGIASGELFF. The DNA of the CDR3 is TGTGCCAGCAGGCCCGGGATCGCCTCCGGGGAGCTGTTTTTT.

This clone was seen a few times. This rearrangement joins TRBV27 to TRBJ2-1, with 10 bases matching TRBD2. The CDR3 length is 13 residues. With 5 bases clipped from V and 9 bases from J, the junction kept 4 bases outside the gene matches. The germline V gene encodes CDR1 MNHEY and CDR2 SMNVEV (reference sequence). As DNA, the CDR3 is TGTGCCAGCAGTCTACGACTAGCGGGTGAGCAGTTCTTC. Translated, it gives CASSLRLAGEQFF.

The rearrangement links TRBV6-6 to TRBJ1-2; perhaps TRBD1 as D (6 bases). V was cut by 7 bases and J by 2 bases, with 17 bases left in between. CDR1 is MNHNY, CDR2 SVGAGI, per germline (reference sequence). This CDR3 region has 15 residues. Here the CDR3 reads CASIDRIPPNYGYTF. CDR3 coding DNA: TGTGCCAGCATTGACAGGATCCCCCCAAACTATGGCTACACCTTC.